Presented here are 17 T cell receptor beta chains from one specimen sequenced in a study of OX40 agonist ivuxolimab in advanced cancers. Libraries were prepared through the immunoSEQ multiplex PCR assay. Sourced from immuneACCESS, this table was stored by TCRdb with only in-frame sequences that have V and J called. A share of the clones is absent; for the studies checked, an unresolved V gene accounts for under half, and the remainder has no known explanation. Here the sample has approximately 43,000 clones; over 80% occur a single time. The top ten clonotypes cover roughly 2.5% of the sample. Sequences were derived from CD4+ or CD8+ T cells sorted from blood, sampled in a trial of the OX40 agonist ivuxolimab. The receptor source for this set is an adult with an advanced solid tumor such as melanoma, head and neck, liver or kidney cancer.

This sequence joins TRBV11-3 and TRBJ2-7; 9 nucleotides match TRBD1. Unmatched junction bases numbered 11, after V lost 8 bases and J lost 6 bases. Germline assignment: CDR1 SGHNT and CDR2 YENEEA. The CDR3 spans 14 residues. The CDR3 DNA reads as TGTGCCAGCGATCCGGGACAGGGCGCGGGCGAGCAGTACTTC. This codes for CASDPGQGAGEQYF.

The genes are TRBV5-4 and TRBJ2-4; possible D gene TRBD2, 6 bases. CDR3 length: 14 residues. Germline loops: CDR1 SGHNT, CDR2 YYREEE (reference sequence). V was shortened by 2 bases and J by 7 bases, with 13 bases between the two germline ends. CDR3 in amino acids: CASSLAGGPNIQYF. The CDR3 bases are TGTGCCAGCAGCTTAGCCGGGGGACCGAACATTCAGTACTTC.

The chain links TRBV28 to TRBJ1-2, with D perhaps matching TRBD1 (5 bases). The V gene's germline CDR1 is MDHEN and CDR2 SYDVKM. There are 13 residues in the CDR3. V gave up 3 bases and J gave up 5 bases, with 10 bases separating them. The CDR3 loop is CASSLGHTYGYTF. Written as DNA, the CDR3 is TGTGCCAGCAGTTTGGGGCATACGTATGGCTACACCTTC.

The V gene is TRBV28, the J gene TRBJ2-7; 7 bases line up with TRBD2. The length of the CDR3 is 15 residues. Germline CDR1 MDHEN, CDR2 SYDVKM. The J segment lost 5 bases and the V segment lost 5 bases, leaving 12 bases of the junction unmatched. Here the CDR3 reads CASSPYPTSIDEQYF. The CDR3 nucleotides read TGTGCCAGCAGTCCGTACCCGACTAGCATCGACGAGCAGTACTTC.

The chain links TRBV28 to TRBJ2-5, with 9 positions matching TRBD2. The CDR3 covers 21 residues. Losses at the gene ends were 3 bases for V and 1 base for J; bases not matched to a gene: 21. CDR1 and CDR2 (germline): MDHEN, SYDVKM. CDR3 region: CASSLSSGRPLRGWVQETQYF. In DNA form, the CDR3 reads TGTGCCAGCAGTTTGTCCAGCGGGAGGCCCCTGCGAGGGTGGGTCCAAGAGACCCAGTACTTC. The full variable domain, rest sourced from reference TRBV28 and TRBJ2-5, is DVKVTQSSRYLVKRTGEKVFLECVQDMDHENMFWYRQDPGLGLRLIYFSYDVKMKEKGDIPEGYSVSREKKERFSLILESASTNQTSMYLCASSLSSGRPLRGWVQETQYFGPGTRLLVL.

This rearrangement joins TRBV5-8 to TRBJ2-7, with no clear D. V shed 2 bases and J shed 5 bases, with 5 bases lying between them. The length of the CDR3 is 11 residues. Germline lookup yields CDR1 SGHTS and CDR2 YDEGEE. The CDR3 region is CASSFFDEQYF. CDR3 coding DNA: TGTGCCAGCAGCTTCTTTGACGAGCAGTACTTC. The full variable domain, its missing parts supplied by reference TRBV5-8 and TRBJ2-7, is EAGVTQSPTHLIKTRGQQATLRCSPISGHTSVYWYQQALGLGLQFLLWYDEGEERNRGNFPPRFSGRQFPNYSSELNVNALELEDSALYLCASSFFDEQYFGPGTRLTVT.

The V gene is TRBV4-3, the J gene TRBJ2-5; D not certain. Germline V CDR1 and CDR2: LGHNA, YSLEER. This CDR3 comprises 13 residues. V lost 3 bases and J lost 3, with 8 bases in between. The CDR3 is CASSHGRKETQYF. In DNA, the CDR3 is TGCGCCAGCAGCCATGGACGGAAAGAGACCCAGTACTTC.

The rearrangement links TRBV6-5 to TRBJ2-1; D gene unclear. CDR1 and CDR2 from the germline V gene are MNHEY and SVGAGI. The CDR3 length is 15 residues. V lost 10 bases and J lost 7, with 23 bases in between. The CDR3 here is CATTTLLAGRNEQFF. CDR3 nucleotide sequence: TGTGCCACCACCACACTCCTCGCCGGGCGGAATGAGCAGTTCTTC.

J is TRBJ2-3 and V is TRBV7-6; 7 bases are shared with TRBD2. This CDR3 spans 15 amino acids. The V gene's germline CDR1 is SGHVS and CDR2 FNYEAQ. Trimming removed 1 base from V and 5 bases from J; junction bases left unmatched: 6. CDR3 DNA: TGTGCCAGCAGCTTAGTTCGGAGGGAGGGAGATACGCAGTATTTT. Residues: CASSLVRREGDTQYF. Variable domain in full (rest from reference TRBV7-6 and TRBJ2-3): GAGVSQSPRYKVTKRGQDVALRCDPISGHVSLYWYRQALGQGPEFLTYFNYEAQQDKSGLPNDRFSAERPEGSISTLTIQRTEQRDSAMYRCASSLVRREGDTQYFGPGTRLTVL.

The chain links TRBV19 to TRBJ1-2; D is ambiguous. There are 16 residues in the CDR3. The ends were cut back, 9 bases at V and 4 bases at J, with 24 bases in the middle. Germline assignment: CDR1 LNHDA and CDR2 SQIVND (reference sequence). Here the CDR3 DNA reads TGTGCCAGCACGATAGGAGCCAATAGCCCGCTCTATGGCTACACCTTC. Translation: CASTIGANSPLYGYTF.

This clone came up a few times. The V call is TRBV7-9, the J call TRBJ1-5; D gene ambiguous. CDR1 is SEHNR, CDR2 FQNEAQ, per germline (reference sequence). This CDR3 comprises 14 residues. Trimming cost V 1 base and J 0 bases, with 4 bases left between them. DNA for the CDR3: TGTGCCAGCAGCTTAGTAAGTAGCAATCAGCCCCAGCATTTT. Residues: CASSLVSSNQPQHF.

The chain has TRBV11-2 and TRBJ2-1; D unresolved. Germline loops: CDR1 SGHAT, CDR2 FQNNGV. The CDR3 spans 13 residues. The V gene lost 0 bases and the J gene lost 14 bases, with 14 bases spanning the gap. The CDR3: CASSLESRSIEFF. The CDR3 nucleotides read TGTGCCAGCAGCTTAGAATCTAGGTCGATCGAGTTCTTC.

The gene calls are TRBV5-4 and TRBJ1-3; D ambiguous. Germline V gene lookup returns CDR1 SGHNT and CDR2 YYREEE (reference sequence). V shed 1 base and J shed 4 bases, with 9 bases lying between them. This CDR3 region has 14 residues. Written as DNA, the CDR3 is TGTGCCAGCAGCTTGAGAACAGAGGGAAACACCATATATTTT. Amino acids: CASSLRTEGNTIYF.

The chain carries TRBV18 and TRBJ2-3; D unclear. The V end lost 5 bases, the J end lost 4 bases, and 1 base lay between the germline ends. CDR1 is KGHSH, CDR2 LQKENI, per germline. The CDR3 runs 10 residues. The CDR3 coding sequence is TGTGCCAGCTCATCAGATACGCAGTATTTT. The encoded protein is CASSSDTQYF.

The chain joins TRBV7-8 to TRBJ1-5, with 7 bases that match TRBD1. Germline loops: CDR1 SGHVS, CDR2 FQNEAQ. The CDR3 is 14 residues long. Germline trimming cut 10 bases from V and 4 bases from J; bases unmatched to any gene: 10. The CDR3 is CATTTGQWNQPQHF. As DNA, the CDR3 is TGTGCCACTACGACGGGACAGTGGAATCAGCCCCAGCATTTT.

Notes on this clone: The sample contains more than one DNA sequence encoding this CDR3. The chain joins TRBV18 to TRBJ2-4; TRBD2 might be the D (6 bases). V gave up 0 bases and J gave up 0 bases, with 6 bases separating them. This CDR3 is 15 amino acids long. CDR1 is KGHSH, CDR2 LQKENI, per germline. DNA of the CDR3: TGTGCCAGCTCACCACCGGGACTAGCCAAAAACATTCAGTACTTC. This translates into CASSPPGLAKNIQYF.

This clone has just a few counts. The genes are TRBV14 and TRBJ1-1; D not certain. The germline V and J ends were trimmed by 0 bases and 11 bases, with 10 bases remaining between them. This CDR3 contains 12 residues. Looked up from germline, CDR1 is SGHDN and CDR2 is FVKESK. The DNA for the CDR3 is TGTGCCAGCAGCCAAGATCGGAGTAGCGCTTTCTTT. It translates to CASSQDRSSAFF.